Shown below are 8 T cell receptor beta chains from a single sample sequenced in a study of blood T cell repertoires in COVID-19. Profiled with immunoSEQ multiplex PCR; TCRdb holds only in-frame clones, not every one. The table shows about 110,000 clones, with 89% occurring only once. The sample was peripheral blood. Source of these receptors: a middle-aged man with active or convalescent COVID-19.

The V and J genes are TRBV30 and TRBJ1-2; 7 bases align to TRBD1. The CDR3 totals 14 residues. The trim removed 0 bases at V and 2 bases at J, leaving 3 bases unmatched. Germline assignment: CDR1 GTSNPN and CDR2 SVGIG (reference sequence). DNA of the CDR3: TGTGCCTGGAGTGTGGGGACAGAGAACTATGGCTACACCTTC. It yields the protein CAWSVGTENYGYTF.

This rearrangement joins TRBV5-6 to TRBJ2-7; D may be TRBD2 (5 bases). Per germline, CDR1 SGHDT and CDR2 YYEEEE. The CDR3 totals 15 residues. The V and J ends lost 1 base and 6 bases respectively, with 17 bases between them. This CDR3 reads CASSLLSGVSGEQYF. CDR3 bases: TGTGCCAGCAGCTTGTTGTCCGGGGTAAGCGGCGAGCAGTACTTC.

This sequence joins TRBV28 and TRBJ2-3; the D gene is possibly TRBD1 (5 bases). The CDR3 extends over 15 amino acids. Germline loops: CDR1 MDHEN, CDR2 SYDVKM. Trimming took off 8 bases at V and 1 base at J, with 16 bases between the two ends. DNA for the CDR3: TGTGCCAGCCTACAGAAGGGGCAAGGCACAGATACGCAGTATTTT. Its translation: CASLQKGQGTDTQYF.

The chain links TRBV7-9 to TRBJ2-7; D not resolved. CDR1 and CDR2 (germline): SEHNR, FQNEAQ (reference sequence). The CDR3 covers 16 residues. V was trimmed by 2 bases and J by 0 bases, leaving 14 bases between them. The CDR3 coding sequence is TGTGCCAGCAGCTTAACGGCTTCCGGCGGCTCCTACGAGCAGTACTTC. Residues: CASSLTASGGSYEQYF.

V and J are TRBV2 and TRBJ2-5, with D possibly matching TRBD2 (6 bases). Trimming removed 6 bases at V and 5 bases at J, with 16 bases between. The V gene's germline CDR1 is SNHLY and CDR2 FYNNEI. CDR3 length: 14 amino acids. CDR3 amino acids: CASSALGGSETQYF. The CDR3 DNA sequence: TGTGCCAGCAGCGCCCTGGGGGGTAGCGAGACCCAGTACTTC.

V is TRBV5-1 and J is TRBJ2-5, with D maybe TRBD1 (6 bases). The germline gives CDR1 SGHRS, CDR2 YFSETQ. V was cut by 4 bases and J by 4 bases, with 11 bases left in between. There are 13 residues in the CDR3. This CDR3 is CASSPTGPETQYF. CDR3 coding DNA: TGCGCCAGCAGCCCGACAGGTCCAGAGACCCAGTACTTC.

The chain couples TRBV7-3 to TRBJ2-7, with TRBD1 as a possible D gene (7 bases). The V end lost 2 bases, the J end lost 4 bases, and 12 bases lay between the germline ends. Germline CDR1 SGHTA, CDR2 FQGTGA. The length of the CDR3 is 14 residues. In nucleotides, the CDR3 is TGTGCCAGCAGCTTATCAGGGGGGAGTTACGAGCAGTACTTC. It yields the protein CASSLSGGSYEQYF.

The V and J genes are TRBV14 and TRBJ1-2, with TRBD1 matching 7 bases. Trimming cost V 6 bases and J 2 bases; bases outside gene matches: 3. The CDR3 runs 13 residues. The germline V gene has CDR1 SGHDN and CDR2 FVKESK. CDR3 in amino acids: CASRPQGNYGYTF. CDR3 coding DNA: TGTGCCAGCAGGCCACAGGGGAACTATGGCTACACCTTC.